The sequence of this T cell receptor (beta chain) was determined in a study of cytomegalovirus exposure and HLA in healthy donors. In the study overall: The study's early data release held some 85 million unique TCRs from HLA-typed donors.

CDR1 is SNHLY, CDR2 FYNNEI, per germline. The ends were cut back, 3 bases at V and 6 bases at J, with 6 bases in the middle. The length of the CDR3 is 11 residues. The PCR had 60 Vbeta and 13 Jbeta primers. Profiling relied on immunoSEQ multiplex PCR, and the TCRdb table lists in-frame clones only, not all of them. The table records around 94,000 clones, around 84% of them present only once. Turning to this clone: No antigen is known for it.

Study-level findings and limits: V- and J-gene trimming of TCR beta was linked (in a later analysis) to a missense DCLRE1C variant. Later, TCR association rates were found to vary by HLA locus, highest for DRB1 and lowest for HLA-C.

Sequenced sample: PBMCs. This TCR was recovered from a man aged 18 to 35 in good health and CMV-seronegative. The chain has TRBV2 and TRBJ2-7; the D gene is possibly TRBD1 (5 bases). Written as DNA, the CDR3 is TGTGCCAGCAGTGATCAGGGCGAGCAGTACTTC. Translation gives CASSDQGEQYF.